The 26 T cell receptor beta chains in this list originate from one sample, sequenced in a study of blood T cell repertoires in COVID-19. Assay used: immunoSEQ multiplex PCR; TCRdb lists only in-frame clones, some missing. The table shows about 380,000 clones, with less than 85% occurring only once. Sequencing was performed on peripheral blood. The receptors come from a young woman with acute or convalescent COVID-19.

The V and J genes are TRBV6-2 or TRBV6-3 and TRBJ2-1; no firm D call. Germline V lookup: CDR1 MNHEY, CDR2 SVGEGT. The CDR3 spans 14 residues. V lost 2 bases and J 6 bases, leaving 11 bases between the germline ends. In nucleotides, the CDR3 is TGTGCCAGCAGTTACGGGCAGTTTGGCAATGAGCAGTTCTTC. This codes for CASSYGQFGNEQFF.

The chain employs TRBV23-1 and TRBJ2-3; D is unclear. TRBV23-1 is marked as an open reading frame, function uncertain. The CDR3 spans 13 residues. The germline V and J ends were trimmed by 3 bases and 2 bases, with 6 bases remaining between them. CDR3 protein: CASSQYFTDTQYF. CDR3 DNA: TGCGCCAGCAGTCAGTACTTCACAGATACGCAGTATTTT.

The chain couples TRBV25-1 to TRBJ1-3; D remains unclear. The CDR3 runs to 14 residues. Trimming pared 4 bases from V and 0 bases from J, leaving 7 bases between. The germline V gene encodes CDR1 MGHDK and CDR2 SYGVNS. CDR3: CASSGLTSGNTIYF. The DNA of the CDR3 is TGTGCCAGCAGTGGACTGACCTCTGGAAACACCATATATTTT.

V is TRBV7-9 and J is TRBJ2-1; 8 bases fit TRBD2. Germline loops: CDR1 SEHNR, CDR2 FQNEAQ (reference sequence). The CDR3 length is 13 residues. Unmatched junction bases numbered 4, after V lost 5 bases and J lost 7 bases. The CDR3 region is CASSLSGANEQFF. The CDR3 nucleotides read TGTGCCAGCAGCCTTAGCGGGGCTAATGAGCAGTTCTTC. Drawing the rest from reference TRBV7-9 and TRBJ2-1, the complete variable domain is DTGVSQNPRHKITKRGQNVTFRCDPISEHNRLYWYRQTLGQGPEFLTYFQNEAQLEKSRLLSDRFSAERPKGSFSTLEIQRTEQGDSAMYLCASSLSGANEQFFGPGTRLTVL.

The chain combines TRBV27 with TRBJ1-5; 7 nucleotides align to TRBD1. The trim removed 7 bases at V and 3 bases at J, leaving 6 bases unmatched. The CDR3 is 14 residues long. From germline, CDR1 is MNHEY and CDR2 SMNVEV (reference sequence). The CDR3: CASNDRAFNQPQHF. The DNA of the CDR3 is TGTGCCAGCAATGACAGGGCATTCAATCAGCCCCAGCATTTT.

The chain joins TRBV4-2 to TRBJ1-2; D not resolved. V lost 0 bases and J lost 0, with 8 bases in between. The CDR3 is 15 amino acids. Germline CDR1 reads LGHNA; CDR2 reads YNFKEQ. The chain's CDR3 is CASSQEMRSNYGYTF. CDR3 in DNA: TGTGCCAGCAGCCAAGAAATGCGCTCTAACTATGGCTACACCTTC.

The rearrangement uses TRBV9 and TRBJ2-2; 7 nucleotides line up with TRBD1. The CDR3 loop spans 14 amino acids. The V gene end was trimmed by 4 bases and the J gene end by 7 bases; junction bases not matched to a gene: 7. Germline CDR1 and CDR2: SGDLS and YYNGEE. The CDR3 loop is CASSPPRGNGELFF. CDR3 sequence (DNA): TGTGCCAGCAGCCCCCCCAGGGGGAACGGGGAGCTGTTTTTT.

This clone was counted at least ten times. The rearrangement joins TRBV9 to TRBJ1-2; D unclear. The CDR3 loop spans 11 amino acids. Germline CDR1 SGDLS, CDR2 YYNGEE. Deletions cut 7 bases from V and 6 bases from J, with 10 bases between. The CDR3 DNA is TGTGCCAGCGAGAGGGCCGATGGCTACACCTTC. Translation: CASERADGYTF.

The V gene is TRBV5-4, the J gene TRBJ1-6; no firm D call. CDR1 and CDR2 from the germline V gene are SGHNT and YYREEE (reference sequence). The CDR3 sequence is 13 residues long. The V end was cut by 2 bases, the J end by 4 bases, with 4 bases between. As DNA, the CDR3 is TGTGCCAGCAGCTTCTTTTATAATTCACCCCTCCACTTT. Translated, it gives CASSFFYNSPLHF.

This chain uses TRBV27 with TRBJ2-5, with D possibly TRBD1 on 6 matching bases. Trimming stripped 6 bases from V and 1 base from J, with 15 bases between. This CDR3 spans 15 amino acids. Germline CDR1 and CDR2: MNHEY and SMNVEV (reference sequence). CDR3 region: CASSMGTFGQETQYF. Here the CDR3 DNA reads TGTGCCAGCAGCATGGGGACATTCGGCCAAGAGACCCAGTACTTC.

The rearrangement links TRBV7-2 to TRBJ2-7; no clear D gene. The germline V gene encodes CDR1 SGHTA and CDR2 FQGNSA. CDR3 length: 12 residues. V lost 2 bases, J lost 2 bases, and 4 bases lay in between. This CDR3 is CASSLNTYEQYF. The CDR3 DNA is TGTGCCAGCAGCTTAAATACCTACGAGCAGTACTTC.

The V and J genes are TRBV7-6 and TRBJ1-2; tentatively, D is TRBD1 (6 bases). Germline V lookup: CDR1 SGHVS, CDR2 FNYEAQ. V lost 1 base to trimming and J lost 2 bases, with 11 bases between them. This CDR3 region has 15 residues. The CDR3 nucleotides read TGTGCCAGCAGCTTAGAAGCAGGGGAAAACTATGGCTACACCTTC. This encodes CASSLEAGENYGYTF.

This clone occurred once. The chain recombines TRBV14 with TRBJ1-2; 7 nucleotides align to TRBD1. Per the germline V gene, CDR1 is SGHDN and CDR2 is FVKESK. J was trimmed by 9 bases and V by 0 bases; bases with no gene match: 4. This CDR3 has 13 amino acids. For the CDR3, the DNA is TGTGCCAGCAGCCAAGACCGCAGGGGGAGCTACACCTTC. Translated: CASSQDRRGSYTF.

V usage is TRBV4-1 and J usage is TRBJ1-5, with D perhaps matching TRBD1 (5 bases). V dropped 4 bases and J dropped 7 bases, with 11 bases sitting between them. The germline gives CDR1 MGHRA, CDR2 YSYEKL. This CDR3 is built from 13 residues. CDR3 protein: CASSLNWGQPQHF. CDR3 nucleotide sequence: TGCGCCAGCAGCCTCAACTGGGGCCAGCCCCAGCATTTT.

The V gene is TRBV18, the J gene TRBJ1-4; 7 positions agree with TRBD1. Germline CDR1 KGHSH, CDR2 LQKENI. The CDR3 is 15 amino acids. V lost 4 bases and J lost 5; bases outside the gene matches: 7. The CDR3 spells CASSQERRGNEKLFF. As DNA, the CDR3 is TGTGCCAGCTCACAGGAACGCAGGGGGAATGAAAAACTGTTTTTT.

The V and J genes are TRBV5-4 and TRBJ2-3, with 7 bases aligning to TRBD2. The CDR3 sequence is 16 residues long. Germline-derived CDR1 and CDR2 are SGHNT and YYREEE (reference sequence). Trimming took 2 bases from V and 4 from J; bases not matched to a gene: 10. The CDR3 loop reads CASSFELTSRADTQYF. DNA for the CDR3: TGTGCCAGCAGCTTTGAATTGACTAGCAGGGCAGATACGCAGTATTTT.

As DNA, the CDR3 is TGTGCCAGCTCACCCGACAGGGCCCCAACTTATAGCAATCAGCCCCAGCATTTT. It translates to CASSPDRAPTYSNQPQHF. The gene calls are TRBV18 and TRBJ1-5, with 7 nucleotides matching TRBD1. V was clipped by 3 bases and J by 0 bases; unmatched bases: 11. The V gene's germline CDR1 is KGHSH and CDR2 LQKENI. The CDR3 covers 18 residues.

For the CDR3, the DNA is TGCGCCAGCAGCGATCCGGGACAGGGTGTTATCGGGGAGCTGTTTTTT. This translates into CASSDPGQGVIGELFF. The chain employs TRBV4-1 and TRBJ2-2; 9 bases map to TRBD1. In germline, CDR1 is MGHRA, CDR2 YSYEKL. The CDR3 sequence is 16 residues long. V lost 5 bases to trimming and J lost 7 bases; unmatched junction nucleotides: 11.

The rearrangement links TRBV2 to TRBJ1-2; TRBD1 matches at 8 bases. Per germline, CDR1 SNHLY and CDR2 FYNNEI. This CDR3 contains 14 residues. The ends lost 2 bases at V and 9 bases at J; junction bases unmatched: 8. CDR3 sequence (DNA): TGTGCCAGCAGTGAAATCGGACAGGGTGAGAGCTACACCTTC. Its protein is CASSEIGQGESYTF.

The chain carries TRBV7-8 and TRBJ2-3, with 9 bases identical to TRBD2. CDR1 and CDR2 (germline): SGHVS, FQNEAQ. V lost 1 base to trimming and J lost 0 bases; unmatched junction nucleotides: 8. CDR3 length equals 18 residues. The CDR3 loop reads CASSLVQRGAPSTDTQYF. In DNA, the CDR3 is TGTGCCAGCAGCTTAGTCCAGCGGGGGGCGCCTAGCACAGATACGCAGTATTTT.

In DNA, the CDR3 is TGTGCCAGCAGCGGGGCCCTACAGGGGAAAGGGAACACTGAAGCTTTCTTT. Protein sequence: CASSGALQGKGNTEAFF. J is TRBJ1-1 and V is TRBV5-6; 7 nucleotides line up with TRBD1. V shed 4 bases and J 1 base; nucleotides not matched to a gene: 13. The CDR3 is 17 amino acids. The V gene's germline CDR1 is SGHDT and CDR2 YYEEEE. The whole variable domain, filled in from reference TRBV5-6 and TRBJ1-1, reads DAGVTQSPTHLIKTRGQQVTLRCSPKSGHDTVSWYQQALGQGPQFIFQYYEEEERQRGNFPDRFSGHQFPNYSSELNVNALLLGDSALYLCASSGALQGKGNTEAFFGQGTRLTVV.

CDR3 residues: CASRRAPRQGYTF. As DNA, the CDR3 is TGTGCCAGCAGGAGGGCCCCGCGGCAGGGCTACACCTTC. This rearrangement joins TRBV28 to TRBJ1-2; D gene uncertain. The V and J ends lost 6 bases and 8 bases respectively, with 16 bases between them. From germline, CDR1 is MDHEN and CDR2 SYDVKM. The CDR3 has 13 residues.

This sequence joins TRBV12-5 and TRBJ2-3, with unresolved D. Germline V gene data show CDR1 as LGHNT and CDR2 as FRNRAP. This CDR3 is built from 12 residues. The V and J ends lost 5 bases and 3 bases respectively, with 6 bases between them. CDR3: CASGPRTDTQYF. In nucleotides, the CDR3 is TGTGCTAGTGGTCCCCGTACAGATACGCAGTATTTT.

The chain couples TRBV5-6 to TRBJ2-1, with TRBD1 matching 8 bases. Trimming removed 3 bases from V and 4 bases from J; junction bases left unmatched: 9. The CDR3 spans 16 residues. Germline-derived CDR1 and CDR2 are SGHDT and YYEEEE. The CDR3: CASSSGTGSGYNEQFF. The CDR3 bases are TGTGCCAGCAGCTCCGGGACAGGAAGCGGTTACAATGAGCAGTTCTTC. Together with reference TRBV5-6 and TRBJ2-1, the CDR3 gives the full variable domain: DAGVTQSPTHLIKTRGQQVTLRCSPKSGHDTVSWYQQALGQGPQFIFQYYEEEERQRGNFPDRFSGHQFPNYSSELNVNALLLGDSALYLCASSSGTGSGYNEQFFGPGTRLTVL.

The V call is TRBV6-5, the J call TRBJ2-7, with D unclear. CDR1 and CDR2 (germline): MNHEY, SVGAGI. V was pared by 1 base and J by 7 bases, with 11 bases between. The length of the CDR3 is 13 residues. CDR3 protein: CASSYLGQEEQYF. CDR3 coding DNA: TGTGCCAGCAGTTACTTAGGCCAGGAAGAGCAGTACTTC.

The chain joins TRBV13 to TRBJ2-1, with a tentative D call TRBD1 (6 bases). Trimming removed 5 bases at V and 9 bases at J, with 23 bases between. Germline V gene lookup returns CDR1 PRHDT and CDR2 FYEKMQ (reference sequence). The CDR3 is 16 residues long. The CDR3 coding sequence is TGTGCCAGCAGCCGGGGCCGACAGGAGGACGGAACTGAGCAGTTCTTC. This gives the protein CASSRGRQEDGTEQFF.